This entry lists 31 T cell receptor beta chains sequenced from one sample in a study of early T cells in non-severe SARS-CoV-2 infection. Via MiXCR, TCRdb re-called the 5' RACE reads, giving one row per CDR3 protein. Among fewer than 40,000 distinct CDR3 sequences listed, 5.5% to 8% were seen once. The sequencing input was whole blood. The receptors shown here come from an adult who was a healthcare worker with PCR-confirmed SARS-CoV-2 infection or an uninfected control (not recorded which).

This clonotype has just a few counts. The V and J genes are TRBV3-1 and TRBJ2-2; 10 bases map to TRBD1. CDR1 and CDR2 from the germline V gene are LGHDT and YNNKEL (reference sequence). This CDR3 is built from 16 residues. V was pared by 3 bases and J by 3 bases, with 4 bases of the junction left unmatched. The chain's CDR3 is CASSQAGTGDTGELFF. The CDR3 DNA sequence: TGTGCCAGCAGCCAGGCCGGGACAGGGGACACCGGGGAGCTGTTTTTT.

The chain joins TRBV29-1 to TRBJ1-1; weak D call: TRBD1 (5 bases). The CDR3 spans 15 residues. V shed 5 bases and J shed 4 bases, with 20 bases lying between them. In germline, CDR1 is SQVTM, CDR2 ANQGSEA. The CDR3 DNA follows: TGCAGCGTTCGGTTTTTTGGACGAAGGGGCACTGAAGCTTTCTTT. Protein product: CSVRFFGRRGTEAFF.

This clonotype has a count of ten or more. The chain carries TRBV7-7 and TRBJ2-5; D call uncertain. The CDR3 is made up of 13 amino acids. The V gene's germline CDR1 is SSHAT and CDR2 FNYEAQ (reference sequence). V lost 5 bases, J lost 2 bases, and 9 bases lay in between. This CDR3 reads CASSPGSQETQYF. Here the CDR3 DNA reads TGTGCCAGCAGCCCCGGATCACAAGAGACCCAGTACTTC.

V gene TRBV20-1 combines with J gene TRBJ1-2; D uncertain. The V end was cut by 1 base, the J end by 1 base, with 10 bases between. The CDR3 has 14 amino acids. Per germline, CDR1 DFQATT and CDR2 SNEGSKA (reference sequence). CDR3 sequence: CSARGHLLNYGYTF. The CDR3 bases are TGCAGTGCTAGAGGACATCTTCTTAACTATGGCTACACCTTC.

This clonotype was seen at least ten times. V usage is TRBV6-2 or TRBV6-3 and J usage is TRBJ2-4; D may correspond to TRBD1 or TRBD2 (6 bases each). Germline lookup yields CDR1 MNHEY and CDR2 SVGEGT. Between the trimmed V and J ends, which lost 4 bases and 3 bases, there was a span of 19 bases. This CDR3 is 17 amino acids long. CDR3 region: CASSFVQEQGGKNIQYF. The CDR3 DNA sequence: TGTGCCAGCAGTTTCGTTCAAGAACAGGGAGGCAAAAACATTCAGTACTTC.

There are many counts of this clonotype. The chain combines TRBV10-1 with TRBJ2-3; no clear D gene. The CDR3 has 11 residues. V was shortened by 4 bases and J by 6 bases, with 5 bases between the two germline ends. The germline V gene has CDR1 WNHNN and CDR2 SYGVQD (reference sequence). This chain's CDR3 is CASSAWDTQYF. The CDR3, as DNA: TGCGCCAGCAGTGCATGGGATACGCAGTATTTT.

The table lists this clonotype with many counts. This chain uses TRBV20-1 with TRBJ2-7, with 13 bases fitting TRBD2. CDR3 length equals 16 residues. Germline V gene lookup returns CDR1 DFQATT and CDR2 SNEGSKA (reference sequence). Trimming removed 4 bases from V and 4 bases from J; junction bases left unmatched: 10. DNA of the CDR3: TGCAGTGCTAAAGGACTAGCGGGAGTATTCCAGTACGAGCAGTACTTC. Encoded protein: CSAKGLAGVFQYEQYF.

This clonotype was detected a few times. This chain links TRBV4-3 with TRBJ2-1, with 7 positions matching TRBD2. The CDR3 spans 16 residues. V gave up 3 bases and J gave up 9 bases; unmatched junction bases: 14. The V gene's germline CDR1 is LGHNA and CDR2 YSLEER. The CDR3 nucleotides read TGCGCCAGCAGCCAGCCGCGAGTGGGGGGGATTGTTGAGCAGTTCTTC. Its protein product is CASSQPRVGGIVEQFF.

The chain joins TRBV11-2 to TRBJ2-1; D is ambiguous. V was pared by 0 bases and J by 9 bases, with 9 bases between. This CDR3 has 13 amino acids. The V gene's germline CDR1 is SGHAT and CDR2 FQNNGV. CDR3 sequence: CASSLDLDGEQFF. Here the CDR3 DNA reads TGTGCCAGCAGCTTAGACCTAGACGGTGAGCAGTTCTTC. The variable domain in full, with the rest retrieved from reference TRBV11-2 and TRBJ2-1, is EAGVAQSPRYKIIEKRQSVAFWCNPISGHATLYWYQQILGQGPKLLIQFQNNGVVDDSQLPKDRFSAERLKGVDSTLKIQPAKLEDSAVYLCASSLDLDGEQFFGPGTRLTVL.

This clonotype has ten or more counts. This rearrangement joins TRBV15 to TRBJ2-1; possibly TRBD1 for D (6 bases). V was trimmed by 3 bases and J by 4 bases, leaving 13 bases between them. The CDR3 runs 15 residues. Germline V gives CDR1 LNHNV, CDR2 YYDKDF (reference sequence). The CDR3 protein is CATSSRQATYNEQFF. The DNA of the CDR3 is TGTGCCACCAGCAGTCGACAGGCAACGTACAATGAGCAGTTCTTC. The complete variable domain, with remaining parts taken from reference TRBV15 and TRBJ2-1, reads DAMVIQNPRYQVTQFGKPVTLSCSQTLNHNVMYWYQQKSSQAPKLLFHYYDKDFNNEADTPDNFQSRRPNTSFCFLDIRSPGLGDTAMYLCATSSRQATYNEQFFGPGTRLTVL.

This clonotype came up many times. The chain employs TRBV7-6 and TRBJ2-5; tentative D call: TRBD2 (5 bases). Germline loops: CDR1 SGHVS, CDR2 FNYEAQ. Trimming took off 4 bases at V and 4 bases at J, with 19 bases between the two ends. This CDR3 is 16 amino acids long. CDR3 region: CASSSRGVEGRETQYF. The CDR3 DNA follows: TGTGCCAGCAGCTCCCGGGGAGTAGAAGGCCGAGAGACCCAGTACTTC.

This clonotype was seen at least ten times. The chain uses TRBV7-6 and TRBJ2-5, with D perhaps matching TRBD1 (5 bases). V was trimmed by 5 bases and J by 1 base, leaving 14 bases between them. The CDR3 has 15 amino acids. Germline V gene sequence: CDR1 SGHVS, CDR2 FNYEAQ. The DNA of the CDR3 is TGTGCCAGCAGCCCCCTCTTCAGGGCCCAAGAGACCCAGTACTTC. This sequence encodes CASSPLFRAQETQYF.

The chain has TRBV29-1 and TRBJ2-5; D is unresolved. V was pared by 2 bases and J by 7 bases, with 8 bases between. The CDR3 is made up of 11 amino acids. Germline V gene sequence: CDR1 SQVTM, CDR2 ANQGSEA. The CDR3 coding sequence is TGCAGCGTTGAACGCTCTCGGACCCAGTACTTC. Its protein product is CSVERSRTQYF.

Ten or more counts support this clonotype. The rearrangement joins TRBV27 to TRBJ2-2, with a possible D match to TRBD1 (6 bases). The germline V and J ends were trimmed by 4 bases and 5 bases, with 11 bases remaining between them. The CDR3 spans 14 residues. Germline V gene sequence: CDR1 MNHEY, CDR2 SMNVEV (reference sequence). The CDR3, as DNA: TGTGCCAGCAGTTATACTAGGGGGACCGGGGAGCTGTTTTTT. Translated: CASSYTRGTGELFF.

As to this clonotype: One end of the junction varies from germline; a read error may be responsible. V usage is TRBV6-2 or TRBV6-3 and J usage is TRBJ2-6; D not certain. Per the germline V gene, CDR1 is MNHEY and CDR2 is SVGEGT. This CDR3 has 16 amino acids. CDR3 residues: CATSEAANSGANVLTF. The CDR3 DNA follows: TGTGCCACCAGTGAAGCAGCGAACTCTGGGGCCAACGTCCTGACTTTC.

This clonotype was found a few times. This chain joins TRBV2 and TRBJ2-1; D is possibly TRBD2 (5 bases). The V end lost 0 bases, the J end lost 9 bases, and 18 bases lay between the germline ends. The germline V gene encodes CDR1 SNHLY and CDR2 FYNNEI. This CDR3 is built from 16 residues. Written as DNA, the CDR3 is TGTGCCAGCAGTGAAGCTGATAGCGCAACCAGGAGTGAGCAGTTCTTC. Translated: CASSEADSATRSEQFF.

This clonotype was seen a few times. The CDR3 nucleotides read TGTGCCAGCAGCCATCTAGCGGGAAGTAGAGCAACTGCGGATACGCAGTATTTT. Translating it yields CASSHLAGSRATADTQYF. This chain uses TRBV3-1 with TRBJ2-3; 9 bases agree with TRBD2. This CDR3 contains 18 residues. V dropped 3 bases and J dropped 6; count of bases not matched to a gene: 16. Germline V gene sequence: CDR1 LGHDT, CDR2 YNNKEL (reference sequence).

This clonotype was counted ten times or more. The J gene is TRBJ2-1, the V gene TRBV20-1; 8 nucleotides match TRBD2. This CDR3 is 15 amino acids long. The V gene's germline CDR1 is DFQATT and CDR2 SNEGSKA (reference sequence). The trim removed 3 bases at V and 5 bases at J, leaving 9 bases unmatched. The CDR3: CSARTREGLDNEQFF. Here the CDR3 DNA reads TGCAGTGCTAGGACACGGGAGGGCCTGGACAATGAGCAGTTCTTC.

This clonotype is labeled as medium-sized. The chain employs TRBV3-1 and TRBJ2-7, with D perhaps TRBD1 (5 bases). Germline V gene data show CDR1 as LGHDT and CDR2 as YNNKEL (reference sequence). The CDR3 is 14 amino acids. Trimming stripped 1 base from V and 7 bases from J, with 14 bases between. The DNA for the CDR3 is TGTGCCAGCAGCCAAGTCCAGGGTAGAGGAGAGCAGTACTTC. This encodes CASSQVQGRGEQYF.

This clonotype appeared many times. The V gene is TRBV10-1, the J gene TRBJ2-1; no clear D. CDR1 WNHNN and CDR2 SYGVQD come from the germline V gene (reference sequence). With 2 bases removed from V and 4 bases from J, the gap between germline ends came to 6 bases. The CDR3 contains 13 residues. This chain's CDR3 is CASSENRYNEQFF. The CDR3 bases are TGCGCCAGCAGTGAGAACCGATACAATGAGCAGTTCTTC.

This clonotype was counted many times. This chain joins TRBV19 and TRBJ2-5; the match to TRBD1 covers 8 bases. Germline V lookup: CDR1 LNHDA, CDR2 SQIVND (reference sequence). CDR3 length equals 13 residues. J lost 5 bases, V lost 7 bases, and 6 bases had no gene match. The CDR3, as DNA: TGTGCCAGTACCACGACAGGGGAGGAGACCCAGTACTTC. Its protein product is CASTTTGEETQYF.

This clonotype has ten or more counts. V gene TRBV6-1 combines with J gene TRBJ1-3; D unresolved. With 8 bases removed from V and 2 bases from J, the gap between germline ends came to 7 bases. CDR3 length equals 12 residues. Per germline, CDR1 MNHNS and CDR2 SASEGT. This chain's CDR3 is CASFRTGNTIYF. The CDR3 DNA reads TGTGCCAGCTTCCGCACTGGAAACACCATATATTTT.

This clonotype was observed a few times. The chain couples TRBV6-2 or TRBV6-3 to TRBJ2-7; D ambiguous. The germline V gene has CDR1 MNHEY and CDR2 SVGEGT. The CDR3 loop spans 11 amino acids. V lost 8 bases and J 4 bases, leaving 9 bases between the germline ends. CDR3 sequence: CASGQIYEQYF. The DNA for the CDR3 is TGTGCCAGCGGGCAGATATACGAGCAGTACTTC.

This chain links TRBV7-9 with TRBJ2-2, with 9 positions matching TRBD1. The CDR3 loop spans 17 amino acids. CDR1 SEHNR and CDR2 FQNEAQ come from the germline V gene (reference sequence). The V and J ends lost 5 bases and 1 base, in that order; junction bases with no gene match: 8. The CDR3 region has the DNA TGTGCCAGCAGCCCCCGACAGGGGGGAGAGAACACCGGGGAGCTGTTTTTT. Its protein product is CASSPRQGGENTGELFF.

This clonotype was picked up a small number of times. The V gene is TRBV28, the J gene TRBJ2-2; D may correspond to TRBD1 or TRBD2 (6 bases each). Between the trimmed V and J ends, which lost 5 bases and 6 bases, there was a span of 13 bases. This CDR3 contains 14 residues. Looked up from germline, CDR1 is MDHEN and CDR2 is SYDVKM. The CDR3 sequence: CASSPGGGPGELFF. CDR3 DNA sequence: TGTGCCAGCAGTCCCGGTGGGGGGCCCGGGGAGCTGTTTTTT.

V gene TRBV6-1 combines with J gene TRBJ2-3; D remains ambiguous. V gave up 6 bases and J gave up 2 bases, with 15 bases separating them. In germline, CDR1 is MNHNS, CDR2 SASEGT. CDR3 size: 15 residues. DNA for the CDR3: TGTGCCAGCAGCGCGTCTACAGATTACACAGATACGCAGTATTTT. Amino acid sequence: CASSASTDYTDTQYF.

V is TRBV28 and J is TRBJ2-1; 8 nucleotides line up with TRBD1. With V trimmed by 3 bases and J by 5 bases, 6 bases remained unmatched. Germline lookup yields CDR1 MDHEN and CDR2 SYDVKM. The CDR3 extends over 15 amino acids. DNA of the CDR3: TGTGCCAGCAGTTTCTATAGACAGGGGAACAATGAGCAGTTCTTC. This gives the protein CASSFYRQGNNEQFF.

As to this clonotype: Germline and junction disagree at one end, which may indicate a read error. DNA of the CDR3: TGTGCCAACAGCCAAGGGACAGCGACCTACGAGCAGTACTTC. This translates into CANSQGTATYEQYF. This chain uses TRBV3-1 with TRBJ2-7; 7 nucleotides align to TRBD1. The CDR3 runs to 14 residues. Germline V gene sequence: CDR1 LGHDT, CDR2 YNNKEL (reference sequence).

This clonotype was observed at least ten times. The rearrangement uses TRBV11-3 and TRBJ2-1, with D possibly being TRBD2 (6 bases). The CDR3 runs to 15 residues. V lost 4 bases, J lost 0 bases, and 10 bases lay in between. Germline V lookup: CDR1 SGHNT, CDR2 YENEEA. The CDR3 sequence is CASSWGTGSYNEQFF. The CDR3 bases are TGTGCCAGCAGCTGGGGGACTGGCTCCTACAATGAGCAGTTCTTC.

This clonotype was counted at least ten times. The chain combines TRBV27 with TRBJ1-2, with D perhaps TRBD1 (6 bases). With 2 bases removed from V and 7 bases from J, the gap between germline ends came to 20 bases. This CDR3 comprises 16 residues. CDR1 is MNHEY, CDR2 SMNVEV, per germline (reference sequence). CDR3 sequence (DNA): TGTGCCAGCAGTTTAGGCCCCCTAACAGGGATTGGTGGCTACACCTTC. Amino acids: CASSLGPLTGIGGYTF.

Ten or more counts support this clonotype. The V call is TRBV6-1, the J call TRBJ2-5; TRBD2 matches at 8 bases. This CDR3 comprises 13 residues. The ends lost 7 bases at V and 5 bases at J; junction bases unmatched: 6. Germline assignment: CDR1 MNHNS and CDR2 SASEGT. The CDR3 sequence is CASTRLATETQYF. The CDR3 coding sequence is TGTGCCAGCACCAGACTAGCGACTGAGACCCAGTACTTC.